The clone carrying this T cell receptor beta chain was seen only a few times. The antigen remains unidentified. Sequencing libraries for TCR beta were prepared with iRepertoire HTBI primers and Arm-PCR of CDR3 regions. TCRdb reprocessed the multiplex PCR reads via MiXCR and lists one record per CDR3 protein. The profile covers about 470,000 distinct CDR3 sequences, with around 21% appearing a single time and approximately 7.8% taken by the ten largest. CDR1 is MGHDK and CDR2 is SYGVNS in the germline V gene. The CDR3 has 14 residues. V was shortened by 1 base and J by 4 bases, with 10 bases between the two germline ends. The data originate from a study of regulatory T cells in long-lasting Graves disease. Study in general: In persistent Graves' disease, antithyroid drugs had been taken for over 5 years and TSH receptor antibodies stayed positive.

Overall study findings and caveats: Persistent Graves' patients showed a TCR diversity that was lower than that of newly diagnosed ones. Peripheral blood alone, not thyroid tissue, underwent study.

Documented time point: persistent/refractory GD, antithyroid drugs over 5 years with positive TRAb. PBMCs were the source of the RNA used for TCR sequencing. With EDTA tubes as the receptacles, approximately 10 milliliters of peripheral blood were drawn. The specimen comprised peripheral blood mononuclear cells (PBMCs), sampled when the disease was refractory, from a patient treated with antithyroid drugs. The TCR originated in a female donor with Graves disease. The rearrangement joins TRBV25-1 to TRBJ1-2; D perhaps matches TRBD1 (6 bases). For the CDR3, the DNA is TGTGCCAGCAGTGAATCAATGGGGGCCTATGGCTACACCTTC. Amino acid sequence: CASSESMGAYGYTF.